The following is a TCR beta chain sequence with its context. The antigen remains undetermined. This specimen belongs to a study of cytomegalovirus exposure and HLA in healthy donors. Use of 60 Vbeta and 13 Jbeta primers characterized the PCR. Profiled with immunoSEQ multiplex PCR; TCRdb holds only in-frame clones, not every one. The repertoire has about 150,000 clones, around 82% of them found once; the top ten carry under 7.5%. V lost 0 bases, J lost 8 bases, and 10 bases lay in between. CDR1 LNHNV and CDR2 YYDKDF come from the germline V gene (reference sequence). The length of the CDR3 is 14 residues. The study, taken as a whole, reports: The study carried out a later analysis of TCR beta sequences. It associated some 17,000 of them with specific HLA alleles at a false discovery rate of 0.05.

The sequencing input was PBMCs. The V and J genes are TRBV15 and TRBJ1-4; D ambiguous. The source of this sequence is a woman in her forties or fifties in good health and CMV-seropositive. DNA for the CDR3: TGTGCCACCAGCAGAGATCTGACGGAGGAAAAACTGTTTTTT. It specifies CATSRDLTEEKLFF.